This TCR beta chain was identified in a study of patients and donors after allogeneic stem cell transplantation. TCRdb itself ran the RT-PCR reads through MiXCR, one entry per CDR3 protein. This repertoire shows about a million distinct CDR3 sequences, roughly 18% found once; its top ten account for around 6%. The CDR3 spans 13 residues. The germline gives CDR1 SGHVS, CDR2 FQNEAQ. V lost 5 bases and J 6 bases, leaving 11 bases between the germline ends. Source material: blood, either unsorted or a sorted T cell fraction (not recorded which). The source is a human donor who was either an allogeneic HSCT recipient or a stem cell or donor lymphocyte infusion donor (not recorded which). It is not recorded whose cells these are; they may come from a transplant donor. The gene calls are TRBV7-8 and TRBJ2-1; D is tentatively TRBD1 or TRBD2 (5 bases each). The CDR3 DNA is TGTGCCAGCAGCCCTTTGAGGGGCAATGAGCAGTTCTTC. Translated, it gives CASSPLRGNEQFF.